A single TCR beta chain is shown here with its context. The record originates from a study of identical twins. Template switching created a universal primer site, and the cDNA included unique molecular identifiers. TCRdb itself ran the 5' RACE reads through MiXCR, one entry per CDR3 protein. The sample has 520,000 or so distinct CDR3 sequences, under 25% seen once. V was trimmed by 8 bases and J by 6 bases, leaving 16 bases between them. The CDR3 loop spans 14 amino acids. Germline CDR1 SNHLY, CDR2 FYNNEI. The data also belong to a second study, concerning T cells expressing NK-cell markers. That study reports: The TCR beta repertoires originated in sorted CD3+CD56+NKG2C+, CD3+CD56+NKG2C- and CD3+CD56-NKG2C+ T cells. Among CD8+ T cells from 5 to 7 donors, dominant NKG2C+ clonotypes accounted for about 1.0-7.0%.

The specimen sequenced was CD4+ T cells sorted from blood. This chain uses TRBV2 with TRBJ2-2, with D perhaps TRBD1 or TRBD2 (6 bases each). The TCR sequence derives from a woman aged 18-29 years in good health. As DNA, the CDR3 is TGTGCCAGCTCTGGAGACAGGAGGGCCGGGGAGCTGTTTTTT. Protein sequence: CASSGDRRAGELFF. Variable domain in full (rest from reference TRBV2 and TRBJ2-2): EPEVTQTPSHQVTQMGQEVILRCVPISNHLYFYWYRQILGQKVEFLVSFYNNEISEKSEIFDDQFSVERPDGSNFTLKIRSTKLEDSAMYFCASSGDRRAGELFFGEGSRLTVL.